The 18 T cell receptor beta chains reported below all come from one sample, sequenced in a study of memory CD4+ T cells and cytomegalovirus serostatus. Single viable CD3+CD4+CD8-CD45RO+ cells were sorted as the memory CD4+ T cells. Sequencing was performed with immunoSEQ multiplex PCR; in TCRdb, only in-frame clones are kept and a portion is missing. Among 85,000 to 100,000 clones listed, under 90% were seen once. Specimen: memory CD4+ T cells from blood. These receptors all come from an adult in good health and CMV-seropositive.

The chain is built from TRBV7-3 and TRBJ2-2; D call uncertain. From germline, CDR1 is SGHTA and CDR2 FQGTGA. The CDR3 is made up of 15 amino acids. Trimming pared 2 bases from V and 5 bases from J, leaving 12 bases between. The DNA of the CDR3 is TGTGCCAGCAGCTTAGACCCCCGTGGGACCGGGGAGCTGTTTTTT. It encodes CASSLDPRGTGELFF.

The chain is built from TRBV21-1 and TRBJ2-1; the D call TRBD2 from the table was never checked on the DNA. TRBV21-1 is termed a pseudogene. The CDR3 is made up of 17 amino acids. CDR3 bases: TGTGCCAGCAGCAAGGCCCTACTAGCGGGAGAATCACATGAGCAGTTCTTC. This sequence encodes CASSKALLAGESHEQFF.

This clone was picked up a small number of times. The chain joins TRBV5-1 to TRBJ2-7, with D hard to call. Deletions cut 4 bases from V and 6 bases from J, with 14 bases between. Germline assignment: CDR1 SGHRS and CDR2 YFSETQ. CDR3 length equals 13 residues. CDR3 coding DNA: TGCGCCAGCAGCCCATCGCCCGGCGGCGAGCAGTACTTC. As protein: CASSPSPGGEQYF. Supplemented by reference TRBV5-1 and TRBJ2-7, the full variable domain reads KAGVTQTPRYLIKTRGQQVTLSCSPISGHRSVSWYQQTPGQGLQFLFEYFSETQRNKGNFPGRFSGRQFSNSRSEMNVSTLELGDSALYLCASSPSPGGEQYFGPGTRLTVT.

The chain recombines TRBV6-5 with TRBJ1-4, with D perhaps matching TRBD1 (5 bases). With 6 bases removed from V and 4 bases from J, the gap between germline ends came to 12 bases. The length of the CDR3 is 14 residues. Looked up from germline, CDR1 is MNHEY and CDR2 is SVGAGI. The CDR3 DNA reads TGTGCCAGCAGGTCCGGGACCCATAATGAAAAACTGTTTTTT. As protein: CASRSGTHNEKLFF.

Only a few counts were recorded for this clone. The chain combines TRBV28 with TRBJ2-7; TRBD2 is a possible D gene (7 bases). The CDR3 has 15 residues. CDR1 and CDR2 (germline): MDHEN, SYDVKM. Trimming left V 5 bases short and J 4 bases short, with 18 bases between. CDR3 sequence: CASSQGGGGDYEQYF. The CDR3, as DNA: TGTGCCAGCAGTCAAGGGGGGGGAGGGGATTACGAGCAGTACTTC. The full variable domain, its missing parts supplied by reference TRBV28 and TRBJ2-7, is DVKVTQSSRYLVKRTGEKVFLECVQDMDHENMFWYRQDPGLGLRLIYFSYDVKMKEKGDIPEGYSVSREKKERFSLILESASTNQTSMYLCASSQGGGGDYEQYFGPGTRLTVT.

This clone came up a few times. The V call is TRBV7-9, the J call TRBJ2-1; D remains unclear. Germline-derived CDR1 and CDR2 are SEHNR and FQNEAQ (reference sequence). V was pared by 2 bases and J by 6 bases, with 5 bases between. CDR3 length equals 12 residues. CDR3 coding DNA: TGTGCCAGCAGCTTATGGGGCAATGAGCAGTTCTTC. Residues: CASSLWGNEQFF.

The CDR3 DNA reads TGTGCCAGCAGTTTCCTCGGGGGGGCTGGGGGCTACACCTTC. It translates to CASSFLGGAGGYTF. The J gene is TRBJ1-2, the V gene TRBV28, with a weak D call TRBD1 (6 bases). Per the germline V gene, CDR1 is MDHEN and CDR2 is SYDVKM. This CDR3 is 14 amino acids long. Trimming took off 3 bases at V and 8 bases at J, with 16 bases between the two ends.

This rearrangement joins TRBV19 to TRBJ1-3, with D uncertain. The CDR3 totals 14 residues. V was pared by 3 bases and J by 7 bases, with 13 bases between. Germline loops: CDR1 LNHDA, CDR2 SQIVND (reference sequence). CDR3 region: CASSITFPGNTIYF. CDR3 coding DNA: TGTGCCAGTAGTATTACGTTCCCGGGGAACACCATATATTTT.

This clone appeared a single time. The gene calls are TRBV5-6 and TRBJ2-1; TRBD2 aligns across 9 bases. Losses at the gene ends were 3 bases for V and 4 bases for J; bases not matched to a gene: 5. The CDR3 runs 15 residues. Germline V gives CDR1 SGHDT, CDR2 YYEEEE. The CDR3 nucleotides read TGTGCCAGCAGCTGGAATCTAGCGGGGTACAATGAGCAGTTCTTC. Protein: CASSWNLAGYNEQFF.

This clone was recorded once. The genes are TRBV6-1 and TRBJ2-2, with 8 bases aligning to TRBD1. Germline CDR1 reads MNHNS; CDR2 reads SASEGT. After removal of 6 bases from V and 6 bases from J, the junction contained 6 bases not matched to a gene. The CDR3 runs to 14 residues. The CDR3 nucleotides are TGTGCCAGCAGAGCTGGACAGGGCCCCGGGGAGCTGTTTTTT. The encoded protein is CASRAGQGPGELFF.

This clone was observed a few times. The chain uses TRBV2 and TRBJ1-2; TRBD1 matches at 10 bases. The CDR3 runs 13 residues. Germline V gene data show CDR1 as SNHLY and CDR2 as FYNNEI. The V gene end was trimmed by 6 bases and the J gene end by 6 bases; junction bases not matched to a gene: 4. The CDR3 region has the DNA TGTGCCAGCAGGCCCGGGACAGGGGATGGCTACACCTTC. Translation gives CASRPGTGDGYTF.

This chain uses TRBV5-8 with TRBJ1-2; D is ambiguous. Trimming left V 0 bases short and J 4 bases short, with 28 bases between. CDR3 length: 20 amino acids. Germline V lookup: CDR1 SGHTS, CDR2 YDEGEE. The CDR3 loop reads CASSLGRSVGSLLIVYGYTF. CDR3 in DNA: TGTGCCAGCAGCTTGGGGCGCAGCGTGGGATCCCTCCTTATTGTCTATGGCTACACCTTC.

J is TRBJ2-7 and V is TRBV6-1, with D possibly being TRBD1 or TRBD2 (5 bases each). CDR3 length equals 15 residues. Trimming stripped 3 bases from V and 1 base from J, with 13 bases between. CDR1 MNHNS and CDR2 SASEGT come from the germline V gene. For the CDR3, the DNA is TGTGCCAGCAGTGAGGGACCGATAGATTCCTACGAGCAGTACTTC. Protein: CASSEGPIDSYEQYF.

This clone occurred once. This chain links TRBV5-1 with TRBJ2-7; 7 bases fit TRBD2. CDR3 length: 14 residues. CDR1 and CDR2 from the germline V gene are SGHRS and YFSETQ. The V segment lost 4 bases and the J segment 0 bases; nucleotides outside the gene matches: 4. This CDR3 reads CASSTGGDSYEQYF. The CDR3 coding sequence is TGCGCCAGCAGCACTGGGGGGGACTCCTACGAGCAGTACTTC.

For this clone: Compared with germline, one end of the junction differs, possibly owing to a read error. The chain has TRBV27 and TRBJ1-1; D remains unclear. From germline, CDR1 is MNHEY and CDR2 SMNVEV (reference sequence). The CDR3 is 14 amino acids. In DNA form, the CDR3 reads TGTGCCAGCAGGAGGAGCACGGCGAACAATGAAGCTTTCTTT. Protein: CASRRSTANNEAFF.

The chain uses TRBV11-2 and TRBJ2-7; D not certain. The CDR3 has 15 residues. Trimming left V 3 bases short and J 0 bases short, with 12 bases between. Looked up from germline, CDR1 is SGHAT and CDR2 is FQNNGV. CDR3 amino acids: CASSFFYESSYEQYF. The CDR3 bases are TGTGCCAGCAGCTTTTTTTACGAGTCCTCCTACGAGCAGTACTTC.

The genes are TRBV28 and TRBJ1-2; 7 bases agree with TRBD1. The V gene end was trimmed by 4 bases and the J gene end by 0 bases; junction bases not matched to a gene: 2. Germline-derived CDR1 and CDR2 are MDHEN and SYDVKM. There are 14 residues in the CDR3. The CDR3, as DNA: TGTGCCAGCAGTTCCGGGACAGCTAACTATGGCTACACCTTC. It is translated as CASSSGTANYGYTF.

The chain employs TRBV7-9 and TRBJ2-6; 10 bases line up with TRBD1. The junction had 11 bases not matched to a gene; V was cut back by 8 bases and J by 1 base. Looked up from germline, CDR1 is SEHNR and CDR2 is FQNEAQ (reference sequence). The CDR3 loop spans 18 amino acids. The CDR3 nucleotides are TGTGCCAGCTTTGGCCGGGACAGGGGTAAATCTGGGGCCAACGTCCTGACTTTC. Encoded protein: CASFGRDRGKSGANVLTF.